This TCR beta chain is drawn from a study of CD8 T cells in Susac syndrome. This CDR3 contains 12 residues. Trimming took off 0 bases at V and 7 bases at J, with 5 bases between the two ends. The germline V gene encodes CDR1 LGHDT and CDR2 YNNKEL (reference sequence). RNA totalling roughly 0.5 to 1 ug underwent reverse transcription with random hexamers. A single record per CDR3 protein comes from TCRdb applying MiXCR to the immunoSEQ multiplex PCR reads. This sample has 80,000 to 95,000 distinct CDR3 sequences, with about 93% found just once. The receptor was isolated from a human donor with Susac syndrome. The genes are TRBV3-1 and TRBJ2-3; D unresolved. The specimen sequenced was CD8+ T cells from PBMCs. The CDR3 nucleotides read TGTGCCAGCAGCCAAGAACCTCATACGCAGTATTTT. Amino acid sequence: CASSQEPHTQYF.